The 23 T cell receptor beta chains given below trace back to one sample, sequenced in a study of shared clonotypes between healthy human individuals. Assay used: immunoSEQ multiplex PCR; TCRdb lists only in-frame clones, some missing. The table shows around 690,000 clones, with about 92% occurring only once. The sample was memory CD8+ T cells from PBMCs. As to subset: CD45RO+ cells pooled with CCR7-negative TemRA cells. The receptor set was obtained from a man between 18 and 35 years old in good health. Some clones in this sample may be carry-over from other donors' samples.

The V and J genes are TRBV7-9 and TRBJ2-1, with D unresolved. The CDR3 extends over 14 amino acids. V was cut by 5 bases and J by 0 bases, with 8 bases left in between. CDR1 and CDR2 from the germline V gene are SEHNR and FQNEAQ (reference sequence). The CDR3 DNA sequence: TGTGCCAGCAGCGAAACGAGCTCCTACAATGAGCAGTTCTTC. The encoded protein is CASSETSSYNEQFF.

The chain recombines TRBV28 with TRBJ2-4; TRBD2 matches 10 bases. V shed 3 bases and J 0 bases; nucleotides not matched to a gene: 17. This CDR3 spans 21 amino acids. The V gene's germline CDR1 is MDHEN and CDR2 SYDVKM. As DNA, the CDR3 is TGTGCCAGCAGTTTTGGGCTAGCGGGAGTAGCACCCCTTCTAGCCAAAAACATTCAGTACTTC. Translated: CASSFGLAGVAPLLAKNIQYF. The variable domain in full, completed from reference TRBV28 and TRBJ2-4, reads DVKVTQSSRYLVKRTGEKVFLECVQDMDHENMFWYRQDPGLGLRLIYFSYDVKMKEKGDIPEGYSVSREKKERFSLILESASTNQTSMYLCASSFGLAGVAPLLAKNIQYFGAGTRLSVL.

The gene calls are TRBV28 and TRBJ2-3; TRBD2 agrees at 9 bases. In germline, CDR1 is MDHEN, CDR2 SYDVKM. The CDR3 consists of 17 residues. The ends lost 2 bases at V and 2 bases at J; junction bases unmatched: 8. The CDR3 DNA is TGTGCCAGCAGTTTACCCCCGGGACTAGCATCCACAGATACGCAGTATTTT. Translation: CASSLPPGLASTDTQYF.

This chain links TRBV25-1 with TRBJ2-7; the D gene is possibly TRBD2 (5 bases). Trimming removed 5 bases at V and 7 bases at J, with 6 bases between. Germline CDR1 MGHDK, CDR2 SYGVNS. The CDR3 covers 10 residues. In DNA, the CDR3 is TGTGCCAGCAGTCGGGGTGAGCAGTACTTC. It specifies CASSRGEQYF.

The rearrangement uses TRBV7-9 and TRBJ2-7, with 15 bases lining up with TRBD2. CDR1 and CDR2 (germline): SEHNR, FQNEAQ (reference sequence). After removal of 1 base from V and 4 bases from J, the junction contained 5 bases not matched to a gene. This CDR3 region has 17 residues. The CDR3 DNA reads TGTGCCAGCAGCTTAGGATATGGGACTAGCGGGAGGTACGAGCAGTACTTC. Protein product: CASSLGYGTSGRYEQYF.

The chain couples TRBV9 to TRBJ2-3; D is unclear. Looked up from germline, CDR1 is SGDLS and CDR2 is YYNGEE. Trimming removed 6 bases from V and 6 bases from J, with 5 bases in between. The CDR3 has 10 residues. The CDR3 bases are TGTGCCAGCAATGCGGATACGCAGTATTTT. Encoded protein: CASNADTQYF.

The J gene is TRBJ1-5, the V gene TRBV6-1; D not resolved. V lost 6 bases, J lost 2 bases, and 11 bases lay in between. The CDR3 runs to 14 residues. CDR1 is MNHNS and CDR2 is SASEGT in the germline V gene. The DNA of the CDR3 is TGTGCCAGCAGGGGCCCCGAGGGCAATCAGCCCCAGCATTTT. It yields the protein CASRGPEGNQPQHF.

The CDR3 nucleotides are TGTGCCAGCAGCGGTGGGGGACAGCTCTACGAGCAGTACTTC. This sequence encodes CASSGGGQLYEQYF. The gene calls are TRBV7-8 and TRBJ2-7, with 7 positions matching TRBD1. CDR3 length: 14 residues. V lost 5 bases to trimming and J lost 3 bases; unmatched junction nucleotides: 7. Germline values: CDR1 SGHVS, CDR2 FQNEAQ.

A single count supports this clone. The chain is built from TRBV2 and TRBJ2-3; 12 bases are a match to TRBD2. The V segment lost 6 bases and the J segment 3 bases; nucleotides outside the gene matches: 7. The germline V gene encodes CDR1 SNHLY and CDR2 FYNNEI. This CDR3 contains 16 residues. The CDR3 nucleotides are TGTGCCAGCAGGGAGTGGACTAGCGGGGAGACAGATACGCAGTATTTT. Amino acid sequence: CASREWTSGETDTQYF.

The chain links TRBV15 to TRBJ2-1; possibly TRBD1 for D (6 bases). V gave up 5 bases and J gave up 5 bases, with 16 bases separating them. The CDR3 totals 15 residues. The germline V gene encodes CDR1 LNHNV and CDR2 YYDKDF (reference sequence). This chain's CDR3 is CATSSRDIPNNEQFF. The CDR3 coding sequence is TGTGCCACCAGCTCCCGGGACATCCCCAACAATGAGCAGTTCTTC. Variable domain in full (rest from reference TRBV15 and TRBJ2-1): DAMVIQNPRYQVTQFGKPVTLSCSQTLNHNVMYWYQQKSSQAPKLLFHYYDKDFNNEADTPDNFQSRRPNTSFCFLDIRSPGLGDTAMYLCATSSRDIPNNEQFFGPGTRLTVL.

This chain connects TRBV29-1 to TRBJ1-1; D remains unclear. Germline V gives CDR1 SQVTM, CDR2 ANQGSEA. Trimming took 4 bases from V and 0 from J, leaving 12 bases between them. The CDR3 is 14 amino acids. The CDR3 nucleotides read TGCAGCGTTGCGGCAGCTATCATGAACACTGAAGCTTTCTTT. Residues: CSVAAAIMNTEAFF.

This sequence joins TRBV21-1 and TRBJ1-4; the table's TRBD1 call for D was not verified on the DNA. TRBV21-1 is tagged as a pseudogene. CDR3 length equals 17 residues. This CDR3 is CASSSPGTGGCSEKLFF. CDR3 coding DNA: TGTGCCAGCAGCAGCCCCGGGACAGGGGGCTGTAGTGAAAAACTGTTTTTT.

The chain uses TRBV11-2 and TRBJ2-7; TRBD1 matches 7 bases. CDR1 is SGHAT, CDR2 FQNNGV, per germline. Trimming at V came to 5 bases and at J to 2 bases, leaving 9 bases not matched to a gene. This CDR3 region has 15 residues. CDR3 residues: CASSPRDSTTYEQYF. CDR3 DNA: TGTGCCAGCAGCCCCCGGGACAGCACAACCTACGAGCAGTACTTC.

V usage is TRBV28 and J usage is TRBJ2-3; a weak D match, TRBD1 (5 bases). V was clipped by 5 bases and J by 1 base, with 13 bases between them. Germline V lookup: CDR1 MDHEN, CDR2 SYDVKM. The CDR3 is 15 residues long. CDR3 amino acids: CASSTGHSRTDTQYF. For the CDR3, the DNA is TGTGCCAGCAGTACCGGACACTCACGCACAGATACGCAGTATTTT.

The rearrangement uses TRBV6-5 and TRBJ2-7, with D tentatively TRBD2 (6 bases). The germline V and J ends were trimmed by 0 bases and 3 bases, with 12 bases remaining between them. CDR1 and CDR2 (germline): MNHEY, SVGAGI. This CDR3 comprises 15 residues. The CDR3, as DNA: TGTGCCAGCAGTTACTCCAGGCTAGCGTACTACGAGCAGTACTTC. This gives the protein CASSYSRLAYYEQYF.

CDR3 in amino acids: CASSLREGTTDTQYF. In DNA, the CDR3 is TGTGCCAGCAGCTTGCGGGAGGGGACCACAGATACGCAGTATTTT. V gene TRBV7-9 combines with J gene TRBJ2-3, with 9 bases that match TRBD2. Looked up from germline, CDR1 is SEHNR and CDR2 is FQNEAQ (reference sequence). V lost 3 bases and J lost 2; bases outside the gene matches: 3. The CDR3 runs to 15 residues.

This chain links TRBV4-3 with TRBJ1-4; D perhaps matches TRBD1 (5 bases). Germline CDR1 is LGHNA and CDR2 is YSLEER. This CDR3 region has 16 residues. Deletions cut 4 bases from V and 6 bases from J, with 18 bases between. The CDR3 nucleotides are TGCGCCAGCAGCCTTTCGCACCGGGACCTGTATGAAAAACTGTTTTTT. The encoded protein is CASSLSHRDLYEKLFF.

The chain recombines TRBV27 with TRBJ2-7, with no clear D. CDR1 and CDR2 (germline): MNHEY, SMNVEV (reference sequence). Deletions cut 6 bases from V and 2 bases from J, with 11 bases between. The CDR3 extends over 13 amino acids. The CDR3 DNA sequence: TGTGCCAGCAGAGACACAGCTACCTACGAGCAGTACTTC. This encodes CASRDTATYEQYF.

This sequence joins TRBV30 and TRBJ2-2; no reliable D call. CDR3 length: 13 residues. V lost 4 bases, J lost 0 bases, and 6 bases lay in between. CDR1 GTSNPN and CDR2 SVGIG come from the germline V gene (reference sequence). CDR3 DNA sequence: TGTGCCTGGACTCCGACGAACACCGGGGAGCTGTTTTTT. Translation gives CAWTPTNTGELFF.

This chain uses TRBV6-5 with TRBJ2-7; D is perhaps TRBD1 or TRBD2 (6 bases each). The V gene lost 6 bases and the J gene lost 6 bases, with 15 bases spanning the gap. Germline V gene data show CDR1 as MNHEY and CDR2 as SVGAGI. CDR3 length equals 13 residues. CDR3 sequence reads: CASRGGTLGEQYF. In nucleotides, the CDR3 is TGTGCCAGCAGAGGAGGGACATTGGGCGAGCAGTACTTC.

The chain is built from TRBV2 and TRBJ2-3, with TRBD2 matching 13 bases. After removal of 3 bases from V and 6 bases from J, the junction contained 6 bases not matched to a gene. This CDR3 contains 16 residues. CDR1 is SNHLY and CDR2 is FYNNEI in the germline V gene. CDR3 in DNA: TGTGCCAGCAGTGACCGACTAGCGGGAGGATCGGATACGCAGTATTTT. This gives the protein CASSDRLAGGSDTQYF.

Worth noting for this clone: The same CDR3 also results from other DNA sequences found in this sample. V and J are TRBV5-6 and TRBJ1-1; D gene uncertain. With 4 bases removed from V and 8 bases from J, the gap between germline ends came to 12 bases. CDR1 is SGHDT, CDR2 YYEEEE, per germline. This CDR3 has 12 amino acids. As DNA, the CDR3 is TGTGCCAGCAGCCCGGGAGGACCCGAAGCTTTCTTT. This sequence encodes CASSPGGPEAFF. The full variable domain, completed using reference TRBV5-6 and TRBJ1-1, is DAGVTQSPTHLIKTRGQQVTLRCSPKSGHDTVSWYQQALGQGPQFIFQYYEEEERQRGNFPDRFSGHQFPNYSSELNVNALLLGDSALYLCASSPGGPEAFFGQGTRLTVV.

The chain joins TRBV11-2 to TRBJ2-7, with 7 nucleotides matching TRBD1. Per the germline V gene, CDR1 is SGHAT and CDR2 is FQNNGV. V shed 5 bases, J shed 2 bases, and the junction held 9 bases outside the gene matches. This CDR3 contains 15 residues. As DNA, the CDR3 is TGTGCCAGCAGCCCCCGGTCGGGGACAGCCTACGAGCAGTACTTC. Its protein product is CASSPRSGTAYEQYF. Full variable domain (missing parts from reference TRBV11-2 and TRBJ2-7): EAGVAQSPRYKIIEKRQSVAFWCNPISGHATLYWYQQILGQGPKLLIQFQNNGVVDDSQLPKDRFSAERLKGVDSTLKIQPAKLEDSAVYLCASSPRSGTAYEQYFGPGTRLTVT.